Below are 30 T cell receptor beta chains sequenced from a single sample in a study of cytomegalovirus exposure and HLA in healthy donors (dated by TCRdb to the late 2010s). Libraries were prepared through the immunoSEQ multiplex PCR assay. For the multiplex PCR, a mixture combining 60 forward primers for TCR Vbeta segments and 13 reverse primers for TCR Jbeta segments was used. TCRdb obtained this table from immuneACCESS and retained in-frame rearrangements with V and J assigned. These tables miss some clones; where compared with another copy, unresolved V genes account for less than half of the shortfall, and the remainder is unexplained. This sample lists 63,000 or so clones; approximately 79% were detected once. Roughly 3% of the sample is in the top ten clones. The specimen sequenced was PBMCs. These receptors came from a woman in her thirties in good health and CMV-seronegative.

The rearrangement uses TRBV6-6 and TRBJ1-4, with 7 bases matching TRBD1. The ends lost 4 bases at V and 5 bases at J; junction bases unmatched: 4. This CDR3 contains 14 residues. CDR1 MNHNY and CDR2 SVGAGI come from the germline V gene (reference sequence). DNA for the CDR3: TGTGCCAGCAGTTCTCACAGGGGAAATGAAAAACTGTTTTTT. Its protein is CASSSHRGNEKLFF.

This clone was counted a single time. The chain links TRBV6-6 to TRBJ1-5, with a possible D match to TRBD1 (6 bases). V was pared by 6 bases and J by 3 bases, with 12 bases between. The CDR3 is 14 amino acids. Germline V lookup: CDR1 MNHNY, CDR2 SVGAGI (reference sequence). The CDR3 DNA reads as TGTGCCAGCAGACCCCGGGACACCAATCAGCCCCAGCATTTT. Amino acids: CASRPRDTNQPQHF.

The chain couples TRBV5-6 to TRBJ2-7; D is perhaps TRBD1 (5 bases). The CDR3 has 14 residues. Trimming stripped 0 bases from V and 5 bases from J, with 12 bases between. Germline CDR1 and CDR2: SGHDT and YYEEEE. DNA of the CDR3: TGTGCCAGCAGCTTGGGACAGCCTATGAACGAGCAGTACTTC. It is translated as CASSLGQPMNEQYF.

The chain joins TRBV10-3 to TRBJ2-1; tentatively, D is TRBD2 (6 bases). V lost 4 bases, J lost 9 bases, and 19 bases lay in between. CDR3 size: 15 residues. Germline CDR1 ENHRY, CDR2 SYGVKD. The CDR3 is CAISGGLRTVGEQFF. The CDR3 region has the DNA TGTGCCATCAGTGGGGGACTTAGGACTGTGGGTGAGCAGTTCTTC.

This CDR3 is CASSRDRGEGTQYF. DNA for the CDR3: TGTGCCAGTAGTAGGGACAGGGGAGAGGGGACCCAGTACTTC. The chain combines TRBV19 with TRBJ2-5, with 10 bases lining up with TRBD1. The CDR3 loop spans 14 amino acids. V gave up 4 bases and J gave up 7 bases; unmatched junction bases: 6. Germline V gives CDR1 LNHDA, CDR2 SQIVND (reference sequence). The full variable domain, in which reference TRBV19 and TRBJ2-5 provide the parts outside the CDR3, is DGGITQSPKYLFRKEGQNVTLSCEQNLNHDAMYWYRQDPGQGLRLIYYSQIVNDFQKGDIAEGYSVSREKKESFPLTVTSAQKNPTAFYLCASSRDRGEGTQYFGPGTRLLVL.

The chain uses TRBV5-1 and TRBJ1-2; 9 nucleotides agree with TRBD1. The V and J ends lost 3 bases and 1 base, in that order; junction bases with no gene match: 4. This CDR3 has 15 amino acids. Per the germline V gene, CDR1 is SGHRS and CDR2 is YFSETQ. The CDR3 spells CASSSGQGLNYGYTF. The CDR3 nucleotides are TGCGCCAGCAGCTCGGGACAGGGCCTTAACTATGGCTACACCTTC.

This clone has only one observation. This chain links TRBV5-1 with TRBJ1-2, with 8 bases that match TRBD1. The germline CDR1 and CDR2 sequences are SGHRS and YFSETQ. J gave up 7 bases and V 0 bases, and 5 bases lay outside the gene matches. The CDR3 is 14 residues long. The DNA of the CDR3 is TGCGCCAGCAGCTTGGTGACAGGGGTGGTTGGCTACACCTTC. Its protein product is CASSLVTGVVGYTF.

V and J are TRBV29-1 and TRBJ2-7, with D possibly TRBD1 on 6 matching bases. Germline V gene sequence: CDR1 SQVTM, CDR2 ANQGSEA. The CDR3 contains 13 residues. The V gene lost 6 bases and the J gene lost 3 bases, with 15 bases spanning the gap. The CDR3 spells CSVGSRGGYEQYF. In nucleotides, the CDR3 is TGCAGCGTCGGTTCCAGGGGCGGCTACGAGCAGTACTTC.

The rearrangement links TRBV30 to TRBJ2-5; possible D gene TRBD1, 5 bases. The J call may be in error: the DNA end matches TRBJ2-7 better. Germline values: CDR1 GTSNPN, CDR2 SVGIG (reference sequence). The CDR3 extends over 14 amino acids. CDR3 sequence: CACRRLRASYEQYF. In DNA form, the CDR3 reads TGTGCCTGCAGAAGACTCAGGGCCTCCTACGAGCAGTACTTC.

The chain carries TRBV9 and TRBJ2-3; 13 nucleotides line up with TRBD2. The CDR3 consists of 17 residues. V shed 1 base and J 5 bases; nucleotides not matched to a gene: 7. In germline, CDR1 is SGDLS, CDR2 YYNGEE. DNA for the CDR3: TGTGCCAGCAGCGTATCAACTAGCGGGGGGGCCGGAGATACGCAGTATTTT. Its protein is CASSVSTSGGAGDTQYF.

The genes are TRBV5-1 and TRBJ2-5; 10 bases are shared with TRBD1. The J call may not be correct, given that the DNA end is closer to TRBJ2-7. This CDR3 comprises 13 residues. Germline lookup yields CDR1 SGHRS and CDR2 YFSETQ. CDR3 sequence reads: CASSYRQGAEQYF. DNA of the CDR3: TGCGCCAGCAGCTATAGACAGGGGGCCGAGCAGTACTTC.

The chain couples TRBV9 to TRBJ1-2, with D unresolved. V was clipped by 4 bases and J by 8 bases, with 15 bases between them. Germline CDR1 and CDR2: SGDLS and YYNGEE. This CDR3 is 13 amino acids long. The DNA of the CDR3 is TGTGCCAGCAGCCCAAGGGAGGCAGGAGGCTACACCTTC. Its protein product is CASSPREAGGYTF.

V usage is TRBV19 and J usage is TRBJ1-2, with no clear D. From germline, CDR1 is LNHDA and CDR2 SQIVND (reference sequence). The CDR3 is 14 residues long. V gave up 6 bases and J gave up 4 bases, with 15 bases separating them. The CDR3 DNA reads TGTGCCAGTAGACCACAGTCCCCTTCCTATGGCTACACCTTC. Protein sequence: CASRPQSPSYGYTF.

CDR3: CASSPGQGGYTF. In DNA, the CDR3 is TGTGCCAGCAGCCCAGGACAGGGTGGCTACACCTTC. The chain employs TRBV7-9 and TRBJ1-2; 8 bases are shared with TRBD1. J lost 7 bases, V lost 5 bases, and 3 bases had no gene match. This CDR3 comprises 12 residues. In germline, CDR1 is SEHNR, CDR2 FQNEAQ (reference sequence).

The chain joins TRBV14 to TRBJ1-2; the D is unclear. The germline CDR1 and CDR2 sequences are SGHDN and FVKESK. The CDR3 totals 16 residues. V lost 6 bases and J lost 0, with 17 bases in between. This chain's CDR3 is CASRPITGISNYGYTF. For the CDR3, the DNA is TGTGCCAGCAGACCAATAACCGGGATCTCTAACTATGGCTACACCTTC.

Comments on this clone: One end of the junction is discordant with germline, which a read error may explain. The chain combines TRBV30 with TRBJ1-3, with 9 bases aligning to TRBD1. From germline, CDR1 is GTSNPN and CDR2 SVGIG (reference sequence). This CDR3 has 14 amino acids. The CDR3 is CACSGDRAGNTIYF. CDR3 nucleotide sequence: TGTGCCTGCAGTGGGGACAGGGCTGGAAACACCATATATTTT. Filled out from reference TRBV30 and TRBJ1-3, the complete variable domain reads SQTIHQWPATLVQPVGSPLSLECTVEGTSNPNLYWYRQAAGRGLQLLFYSVGIGQISSEVPQNLSASRPQDRQFILSSKKLLLSDSGFYLCACSGDRAGNTIYFGEGSWLTVV.

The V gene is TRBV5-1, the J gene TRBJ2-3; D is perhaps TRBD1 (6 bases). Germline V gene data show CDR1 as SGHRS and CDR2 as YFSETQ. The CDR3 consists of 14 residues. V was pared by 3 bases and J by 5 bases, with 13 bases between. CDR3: CASSYSGDRDTQYF. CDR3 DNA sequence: TGCGCCAGCAGCTACTCAGGGGATAGAGATACGCAGTATTTT.

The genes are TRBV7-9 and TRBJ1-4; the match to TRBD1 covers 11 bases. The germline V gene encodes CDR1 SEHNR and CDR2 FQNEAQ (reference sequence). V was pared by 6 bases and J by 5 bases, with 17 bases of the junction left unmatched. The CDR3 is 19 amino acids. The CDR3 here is CASRRSGLGQGAPNEKLFF. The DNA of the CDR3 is TGTGCCAGCAGACGATCCGGTCTCGGACAGGGGGCGCCAAATGAAAAACTGTTTTTT.

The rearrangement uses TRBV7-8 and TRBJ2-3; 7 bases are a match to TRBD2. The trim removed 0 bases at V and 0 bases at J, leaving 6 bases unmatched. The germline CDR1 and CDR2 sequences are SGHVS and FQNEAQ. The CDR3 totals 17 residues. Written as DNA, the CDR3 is TGTGCCAGCAGCTTAGCCGCTAGCGGCTACAGCACAGATACGCAGTATTTT. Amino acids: CASSLAASGYSTDTQYF.

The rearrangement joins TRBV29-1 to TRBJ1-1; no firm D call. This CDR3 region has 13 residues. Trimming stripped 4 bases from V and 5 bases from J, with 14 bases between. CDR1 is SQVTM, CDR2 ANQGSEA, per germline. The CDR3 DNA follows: TGCAGCGTTGTGAGCGATGAGAAAACTGAAGCTTTCTTT. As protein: CSVVSDEKTEAFF.

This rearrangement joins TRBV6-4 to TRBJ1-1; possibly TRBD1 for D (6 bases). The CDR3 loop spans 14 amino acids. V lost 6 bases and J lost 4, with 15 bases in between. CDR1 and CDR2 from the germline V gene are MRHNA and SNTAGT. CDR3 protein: CASREQGSATEAFF. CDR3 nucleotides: TGTGCCAGCAGAGAGCAGGGGTCAGCCACTGAAGCTTTCTTT.

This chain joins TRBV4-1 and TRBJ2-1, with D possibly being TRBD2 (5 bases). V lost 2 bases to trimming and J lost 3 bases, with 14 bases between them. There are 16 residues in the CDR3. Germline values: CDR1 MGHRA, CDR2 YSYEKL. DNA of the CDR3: TGCGCCAGCAGCCAACCTGGACTGTTATTCTACAATGAGCAGTTCTTC. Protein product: CASSQPGLLFYNEQFF.

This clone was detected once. For the CDR3, the DNA is TGCGCCAGCAGCCAAGGGGCAGGACTGTACCAAGAGACCCAGTACTTC. It specifies CASSQGAGLYQETQYF. The rearrangement uses TRBV4-1 and TRBJ2-5, with a weak D call TRBD2 (5 bases). CDR1 and CDR2 (germline): MGHRA, YSYEKL. The CDR3 is 16 residues long. Trimming cost V 1 base and J 0 bases, with 12 bases left between them.

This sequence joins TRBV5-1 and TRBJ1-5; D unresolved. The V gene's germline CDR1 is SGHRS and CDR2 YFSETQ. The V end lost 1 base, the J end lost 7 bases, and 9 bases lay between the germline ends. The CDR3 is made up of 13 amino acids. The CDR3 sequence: CASSLLPGQPQHF. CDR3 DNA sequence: TGCGCCAGCAGCTTGCTGCCAGGACAGCCCCAGCATTTT.

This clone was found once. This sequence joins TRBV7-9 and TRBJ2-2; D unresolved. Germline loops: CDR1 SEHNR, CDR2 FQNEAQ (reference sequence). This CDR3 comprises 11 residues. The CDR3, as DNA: TGTTCCCTTAGTATCACCGGGGAGCTGTTTTTT. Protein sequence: CSLSITGELFF.

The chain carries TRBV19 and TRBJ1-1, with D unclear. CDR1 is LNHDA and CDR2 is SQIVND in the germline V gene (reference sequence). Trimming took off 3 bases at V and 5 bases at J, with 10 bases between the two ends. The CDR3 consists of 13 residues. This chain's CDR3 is CASSIGVWTEAFF. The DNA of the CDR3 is TGTGCCAGTAGTATCGGAGTGTGGACTGAAGCTTTCTTT.

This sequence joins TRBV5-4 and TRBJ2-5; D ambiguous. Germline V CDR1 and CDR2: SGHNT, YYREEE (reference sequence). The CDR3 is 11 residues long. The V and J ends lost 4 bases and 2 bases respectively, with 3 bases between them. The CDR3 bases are TGTGCCAGCAGCCTGCAAGAGACCCAGTACTTC. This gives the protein CASSLQETQYF.

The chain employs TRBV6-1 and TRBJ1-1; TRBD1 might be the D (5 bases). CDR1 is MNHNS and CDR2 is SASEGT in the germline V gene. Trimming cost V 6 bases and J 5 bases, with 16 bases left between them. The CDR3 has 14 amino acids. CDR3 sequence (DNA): TGTGCCAGCAGCTCAGCAGCAGGGCTAACTGAAGCTTTCTTT. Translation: CASSSAAGLTEAFF.

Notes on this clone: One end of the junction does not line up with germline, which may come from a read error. The CDR3 protein is CATSPRDRGQETQYF. As DNA, the CDR3 is TGTGCCACCAGTCCCCGGGACAGAGGTCAAGAGACCCAGTACTTC. The chain combines TRBV6-1 with TRBJ2-5; 7 bases agree with TRBD1. CDR1 and CDR2 from the germline V gene are MNHNS and SASEGT. The CDR3 is 15 residues long.

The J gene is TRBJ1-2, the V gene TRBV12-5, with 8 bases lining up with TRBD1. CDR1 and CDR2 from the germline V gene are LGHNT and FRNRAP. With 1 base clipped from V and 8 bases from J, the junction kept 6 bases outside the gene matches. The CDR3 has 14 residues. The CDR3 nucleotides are TGTGCTAGTGGTTTGGCAGGGGGCTCGAGCGGCTACACCTTC. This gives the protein CASGLAGGSSGYTF.